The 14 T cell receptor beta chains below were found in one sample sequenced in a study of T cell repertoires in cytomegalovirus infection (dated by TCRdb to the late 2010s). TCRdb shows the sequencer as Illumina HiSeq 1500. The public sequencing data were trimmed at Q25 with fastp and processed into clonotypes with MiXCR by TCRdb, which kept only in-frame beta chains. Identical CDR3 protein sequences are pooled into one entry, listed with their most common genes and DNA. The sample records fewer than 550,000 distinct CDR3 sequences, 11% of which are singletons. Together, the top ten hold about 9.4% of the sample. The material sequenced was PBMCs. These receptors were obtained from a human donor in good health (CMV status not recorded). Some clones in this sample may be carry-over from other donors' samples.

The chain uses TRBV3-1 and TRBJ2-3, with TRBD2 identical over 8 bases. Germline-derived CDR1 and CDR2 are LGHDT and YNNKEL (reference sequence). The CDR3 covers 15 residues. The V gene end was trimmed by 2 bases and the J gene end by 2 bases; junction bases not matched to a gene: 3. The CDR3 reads CASSQTGGDTDTQYF. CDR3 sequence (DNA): TGTGCCAGCAGCCAAACGGGAGGGGACACAGATACGCAGTATTTT.

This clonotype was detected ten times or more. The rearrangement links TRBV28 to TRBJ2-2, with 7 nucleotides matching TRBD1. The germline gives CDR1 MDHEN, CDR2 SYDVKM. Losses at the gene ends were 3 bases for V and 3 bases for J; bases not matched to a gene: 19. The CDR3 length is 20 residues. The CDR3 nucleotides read TGTGCCAGCAGTTTTGATCCTCTGGGGGCGACAGGGATGTACACCGGGGAGCTGTTTTTT. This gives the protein CASSFDPLGATGMYTGELFF.

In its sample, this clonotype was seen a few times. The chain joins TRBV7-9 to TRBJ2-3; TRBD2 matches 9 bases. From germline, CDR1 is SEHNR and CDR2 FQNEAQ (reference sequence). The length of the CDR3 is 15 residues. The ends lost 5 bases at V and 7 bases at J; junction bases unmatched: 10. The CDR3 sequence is CASSQSGGYRNTQYF. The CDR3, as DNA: TGTGCCAGCAGCCAGAGCGGGGGGTACAGGAATACGCAGTATTTT.

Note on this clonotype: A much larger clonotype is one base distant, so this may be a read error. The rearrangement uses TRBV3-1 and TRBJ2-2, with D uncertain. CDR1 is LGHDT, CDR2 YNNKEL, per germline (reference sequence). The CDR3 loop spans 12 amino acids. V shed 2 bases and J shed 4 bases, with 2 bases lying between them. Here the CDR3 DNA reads TGTGCCAGCAGCCAAATCACCGGGGAGCTGTTTTTT. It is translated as CASSQITGELFF.

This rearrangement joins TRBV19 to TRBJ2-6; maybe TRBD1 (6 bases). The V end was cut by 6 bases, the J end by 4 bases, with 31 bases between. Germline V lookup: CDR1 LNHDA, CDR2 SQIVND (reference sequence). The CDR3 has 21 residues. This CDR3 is CASSRRLKQGIGDWGANVLTF. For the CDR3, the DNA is TGTGCCAGTAGCCGTCGCTTAAAACAGGGAATCGGCGACTGGGGGGCCAACGTCCTGACTTTC.

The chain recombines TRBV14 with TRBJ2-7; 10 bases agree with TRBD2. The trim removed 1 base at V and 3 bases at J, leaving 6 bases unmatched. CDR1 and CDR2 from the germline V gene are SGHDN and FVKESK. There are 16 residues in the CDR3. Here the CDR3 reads CASSQGTSGDLYEQYF. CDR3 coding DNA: TGTGCCAGCAGCCAAGGAACTAGCGGGGACCTCTACGAGCAGTACTTC.

The CDR3 is CASSEGLKGASTFF. CDR3 coding DNA: TGTGCCAGCAGTGAAGGGCTTAAGGGGGCTTCGACTTTCTTT. The chain combines TRBV2 with TRBJ1-1; 7 nucleotides line up with TRBD1. CDR1 and CDR2 (germline): SNHLY, FYNNEI. The CDR3 length is 14 residues. V was pared by 1 base and J by 12 bases, with 11 bases of the junction left unmatched.

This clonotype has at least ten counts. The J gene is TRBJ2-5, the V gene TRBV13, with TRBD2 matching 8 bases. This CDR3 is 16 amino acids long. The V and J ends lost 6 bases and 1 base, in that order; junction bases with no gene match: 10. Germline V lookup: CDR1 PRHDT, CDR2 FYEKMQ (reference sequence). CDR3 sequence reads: CASSPRGSGTQETQYF. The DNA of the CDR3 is TGTGCCAGCAGTCCTCGGGGTAGCGGGACCCAAGAGACCCAGTACTTC. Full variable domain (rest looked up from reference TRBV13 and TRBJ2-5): AAGVIQSPRHLIKEKRETATLKCYPIPRHDTVYWYQQGPGQDPQFLISFYEKMQSDKGSIPDRFSAQQFSDYHSELNMSSLELGDSALYFCASSPRGSGTQETQYFGPGTRLLVL.

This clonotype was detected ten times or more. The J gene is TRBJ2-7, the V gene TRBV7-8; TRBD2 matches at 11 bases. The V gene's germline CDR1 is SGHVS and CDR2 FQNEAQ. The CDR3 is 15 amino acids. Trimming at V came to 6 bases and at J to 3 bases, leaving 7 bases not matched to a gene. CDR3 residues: CASRGTSGRLYEQYF. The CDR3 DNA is TGTGCCAGCAGAGGTACTAGCGGGAGACTCTACGAGCAGTACTTC.

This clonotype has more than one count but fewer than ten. Here the CDR3 DNA reads TGTGCCATCAGTGAAGGCGGGAGGGCCCATGAGCAGTTCTTC. Translated: CAISEGGRAHEQFF. This rearrangement joins TRBV10-3 to TRBJ2-1, with 9 positions matching TRBD2. V lost 3 bases, J lost 8 bases, and 5 bases stayed unmatched. The CDR3 length is 14 residues. Germline V lookup: CDR1 ENHRY, CDR2 SYGVKD.

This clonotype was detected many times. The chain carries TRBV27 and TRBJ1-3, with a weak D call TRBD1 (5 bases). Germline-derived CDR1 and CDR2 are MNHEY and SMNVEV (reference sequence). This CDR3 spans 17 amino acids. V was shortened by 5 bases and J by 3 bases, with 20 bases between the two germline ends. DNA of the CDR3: TGTGCCAGCAGTCCCTCGGGGGGAGAATACTTTGGAAACACCATATATTTT. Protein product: CASSPSGGEYFGNTIYF.

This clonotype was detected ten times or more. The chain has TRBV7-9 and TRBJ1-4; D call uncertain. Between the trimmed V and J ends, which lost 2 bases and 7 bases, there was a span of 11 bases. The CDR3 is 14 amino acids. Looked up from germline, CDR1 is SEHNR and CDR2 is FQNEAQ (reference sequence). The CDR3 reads CASSLLGEGEKLFF. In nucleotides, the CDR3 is TGTGCCAGCAGCTTATTGGGCGAGGGTGAAAAACTGTTTTTT.

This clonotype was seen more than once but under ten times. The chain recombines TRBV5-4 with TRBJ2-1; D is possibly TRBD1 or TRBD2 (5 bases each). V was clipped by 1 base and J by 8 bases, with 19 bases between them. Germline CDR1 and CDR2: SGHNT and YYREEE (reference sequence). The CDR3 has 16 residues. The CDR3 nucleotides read TGTGCCAGCAGCTTGCGAGGGGCTAATTTACAACATGAGCAGTTCTTC. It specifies CASSLRGANLQHEQFF.

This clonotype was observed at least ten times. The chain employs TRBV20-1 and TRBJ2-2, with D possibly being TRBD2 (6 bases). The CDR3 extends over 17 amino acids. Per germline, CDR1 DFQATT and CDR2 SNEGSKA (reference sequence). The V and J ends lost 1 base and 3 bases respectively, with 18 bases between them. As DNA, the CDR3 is TGCAGTGCTAGAGCAGCCCAAGGGGAGGAGTACACCGGGGAGCTGTTTTTT. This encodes CSARAAQGEEYTGELFF.